This T cell receptor beta chain was documented in a study of shared clonotypes between healthy human individuals. Study observations and caveats: Lower generation probabilities were found for non-shared clonotypes than for those shared by all four donors.

Only in-frame clones appear in the TCRdb table, and some are missing; sequencing was by immunoSEQ multiplex PCR. This table has under 200,000 clones, approximately 92% appearing once. The V gene end was trimmed by 0 bases and the J gene end by 7 bases; junction bases not matched to a gene: 14. This CDR3 has 18 residues. Germline V gene sequence: CDR1 SGHRS, CDR2 YFSETQ. As to this clone: Its antigen is still unknown.

Donors, without exception, were Caucasian adults residing in Nashville, Tennessee. The source of this sequence is a woman aged 30 to 39 in good health. The sequenced sample was naive CD4+ T cells sorted from blood. The subset: CD45RA+ positively selected. The chain has TRBV5-1 and TRBJ1-4; 8 nucleotides agree with TRBD1. In DNA form, the CDR3 reads TGCGCCAGCAGCTTGGGCAGGGACAGGTCCCCATTAGGTGAAAAACTGTTTTTT. This gives the protein CASSLGRDRSPLGEKLFF.